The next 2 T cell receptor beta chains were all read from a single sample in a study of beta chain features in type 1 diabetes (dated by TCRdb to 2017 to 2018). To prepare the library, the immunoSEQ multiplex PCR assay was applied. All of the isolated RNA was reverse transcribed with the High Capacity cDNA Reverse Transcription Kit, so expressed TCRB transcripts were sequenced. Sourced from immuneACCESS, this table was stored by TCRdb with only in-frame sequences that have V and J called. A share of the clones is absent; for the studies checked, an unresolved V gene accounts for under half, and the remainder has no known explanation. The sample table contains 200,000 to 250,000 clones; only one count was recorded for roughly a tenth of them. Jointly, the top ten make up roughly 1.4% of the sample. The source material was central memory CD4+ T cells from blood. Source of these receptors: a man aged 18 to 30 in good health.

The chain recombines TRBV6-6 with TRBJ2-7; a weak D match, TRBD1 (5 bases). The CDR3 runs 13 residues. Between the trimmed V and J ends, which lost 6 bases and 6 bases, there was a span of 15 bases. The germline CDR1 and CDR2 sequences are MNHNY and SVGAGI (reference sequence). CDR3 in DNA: TGTGCCAGCAGCCTCGCCTCAGGGTTCGAGCAGTACTTC. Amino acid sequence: CASSLASGFEQYF.

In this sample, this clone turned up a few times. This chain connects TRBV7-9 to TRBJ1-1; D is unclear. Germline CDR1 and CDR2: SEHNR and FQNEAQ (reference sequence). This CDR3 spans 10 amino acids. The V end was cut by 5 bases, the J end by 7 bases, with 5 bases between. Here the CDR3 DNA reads TGTGCCAGCAGCGTATATGAAGCTTTCTTT. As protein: CASSVYEAFF.